The 17 T cell receptor beta chains given below trace back to one sample, sequenced in a study of T cells in Graves' hyperthyroidism and ophthalmopathy. RNA transcripts gave rise to amplified TCR beta CDR3 regions. Researchers ran a first-round RT-PCR on the TCR CDR3 using the HTBI primer set. TCRdb reprocessed the multiplex PCR reads with MiXCR, giving one entry per CDR3 protein. The table shows 500,000 to 550,000 distinct CDR3 sequences, with under 25% occurring only once. The sequencing sample was made of blood. These receptors all come from a man aged 18 to 35 with Graves' hyperthyroidism.

V is TRBV6-5 and J is TRBJ2-5; 8 bases agree with TRBD1. Germline values: CDR1 MNHEY, CDR2 SVGAGI. This CDR3 has 16 residues. Germline trimming cut 5 bases from V and 6 bases from J; bases unmatched to any gene: 14. The CDR3 loop reads CASSRIGQGNGKTQYF. The CDR3 DNA follows: TGTGCCAGCAGTCGGATCGGACAGGGTAATGGGAAGACCCAGTACTTC.

This sequence joins TRBV20-1 and TRBJ2-4; 9 bases match TRBD1. The germline CDR1 and CDR2 sequences are DFQATT and SNEGSKA (reference sequence). V gave up 4 bases and J gave up 5 bases; unmatched junction bases: 3. The CDR3 is made up of 13 amino acids. The CDR3 sequence: CSATRQGENIQYF. DNA of the CDR3: TGCAGTGCTACCAGACAGGGGGAAAACATTCAGTACTTC.

This clonotype was seen once. Possible read error: a much larger clone is one base away. The CDR3 DNA reads as TGTACCAGCCAGGGACAGGGCCCAAATAGCAATCAGCCCCAGCATTTT. Translation gives CTSQGQGPNSNQPQHF. V is TRBV28 and J is TRBJ1-5, with TRBD1 identical over 9 bases. CDR1 and CDR2 from the germline V gene are MDHEN and SYDVKM. The CDR3 covers 16 residues.

This clonotype has ten or more counts. The V call is TRBV28, the J call TRBJ2-5, with 8 bases lining up with TRBD1. The germline V gene has CDR1 MDHEN and CDR2 SYDVKM. This CDR3 is 15 amino acids long. Losses at the gene ends were 5 bases for V and 4 bases for J; bases not matched to a gene: 9. The CDR3 region is CASSQYRGLGETQYF. For the CDR3, the DNA is TGTGCCAGCAGTCAATACAGGGGGTTGGGAGAGACCCAGTACTTC.

This clonotype was found a few times. It may be a read error: a sequence one base away is much more abundant. The J gene is TRBJ2-5, the V gene TRBV2; D remains unclear. The CDR3 has 12 residues. Germline lookup yields CDR1 SNHLY and CDR2 FYNNEI. The CDR3 nucleotides read TGTGCCACCTCGGACCGCATGGCGACCAAGTACTTC. Protein product: CATSDRMATKYF.

This clonotype was seen many times. V usage is TRBV5-6 and J usage is TRBJ1-1; D is undetermined. The CDR3 totals 13 residues. The germline gives CDR1 SGHDT, CDR2 YYEEEE. The ends were cut back, 4 bases at V and 5 bases at J, with 12 bases in the middle. The CDR3 here is CASSPDLGTEAFF. The CDR3 DNA reads TGTGCCAGCAGCCCGGACCTGGGGACTGAAGCTTTCTTT.

This clonotype was found many times. The chain carries TRBV28 and TRBJ1-5; perhaps TRBD1 as D (5 bases). Germline V lookup: CDR1 MDHEN, CDR2 SYDVKM. The CDR3 has 13 amino acids. Trimming removed 5 bases at V and 6 bases at J, with 11 bases between. The CDR3 loop reads CASSPGGVQPQHF. As DNA, the CDR3 is TGTGCCAGCAGTCCTGGGGGGGTTCAGCCCCAGCATTTT.

This clonotype was seen more than once but under ten times. The chain has TRBV7-1 and TRBJ2-6; tentative D call: TRBD1 (5 bases). TRBV7-1 is known as an ORF, though its function is uncertain. Trimming pared 3 bases from V and 0 bases from J, leaving 21 bases between. The length of the CDR3 is 20 residues. The CDR3 nucleotides are TGTGCCAGCAGCTCCCGGATGCCCGGCAGGGCCGGCTCTGGGGCCAACGTCCTGACTTTC. Its protein is CASSSRMPGRAGSGANVLTF.

This chain joins TRBV11-2 and TRBJ1-5, with D tentatively TRBD1 (5 bases). The CDR3 covers 18 residues. CDR1 and CDR2 from the germline V gene are SGHAT and FQNNGV. V dropped 0 bases and J dropped 2 bases, with 17 bases sitting between them. The CDR3 DNA reads TGTGCCAGCAGCTTAGACAACACGGGGCGCGGCGGCAATCAGCCCCAGCATTTT. This gives the protein CASSLDNTGRGGNQPQHF.

The V and J genes are TRBV24-1 and TRBJ2-5; perhaps TRBD1 as D (7 bases). The CDR3 loop spans 15 amino acids. Germline CDR1 and CDR2: KGHDR and SFDVKD. V was pared by 5 bases and J by 5 bases, with 17 bases between. The CDR3 sequence: CATSGGAGGSETQYF. The CDR3 DNA follows: TGTGCCACCAGTGGGGGGGCAGGGGGTTCTGAGACCCAGTACTTC.

In this sample, this clonotype turned up many times. This chain uses TRBV12-3 or TRBV12-4 with TRBJ2-5, with a weak D call TRBD1 (6 bases). This CDR3 contains 15 residues. Trimming took 1 base from V and 6 from J, leaving 15 bases between them. The CDR3 reads CASSLVQGSAQTQYF. Written as DNA, the CDR3 is TGTGCCAGCAGTTTAGTACAGGGATCAGCACAGACCCAGTACTTC.

This clonotype has at least ten counts. The rearrangement uses TRBV6-1 and TRBJ2-7; D is undetermined. CDR1 MNHNS and CDR2 SASEGT come from the germline V gene. The CDR3 is 13 residues long. Trimming stripped 2 bases from V and 4 bases from J, with 9 bases between. The DNA of the CDR3 is TGTGCCAGCAGTGAAAGTACAGCATACGAGCAGTACTTC. This gives the protein CASSESTAYEQYF.

This clonotype was found many times. The chain carries TRBV6-5 and TRBJ2-5; 12 bases match TRBD2. The CDR3 has 16 amino acids. V shed 2 bases and J 3 bases; nucleotides not matched to a gene: 4. The V gene's germline CDR1 is MNHEY and CDR2 SVGAGI. The DNA of the CDR3 is TGTGCCAGCAGTTACGGGAGACTAGCGGGGGAAGAGACCCAGTACTTC. This translates into CASSYGRLAGEETQYF.

V usage is TRBV20-1 and J usage is TRBJ1-5; 9 bases line up with TRBD1. The CDR3 runs to 16 residues. With 6 bases clipped from V and 0 bases from J, the junction kept 9 bases outside the gene matches. The germline CDR1 and CDR2 sequences are DFQATT and SNEGSKA (reference sequence). The DNA of the CDR3 is TGCAGTGCCAGACAGGGGGAGGGCCTTAGCAATCAGCCCCAGCATTTT. It translates to CSARQGEGLSNQPQHF.

This clonotype occurred many times. V gene TRBV2 combines with J gene TRBJ2-2; D is ambiguous. The CDR3 runs 12 residues. CDR1 and CDR2 (germline): SNHLY, FYNNEI. Trimming removed 6 bases at V and 9 bases at J, with 11 bases between. CDR3 region: CASSYTGRELFF. The DNA of the CDR3 is TGTGCCAGCAGCTACACCGGCCGGGAGCTGTTTTTT.

This clonotype was counted at least ten times. J is TRBJ1-1 and V is TRBV2, with 7 bases identical to TRBD1. Losses at the gene ends were 5 bases for V and 7 bases for J; bases not matched to a gene: 7. CDR1 is SNHLY, CDR2 FYNNEI, per germline. The CDR3 has 13 amino acids. In DNA, the CDR3 is TGTGCCAGCAGTCTTGGACAGGCGAATGAAGCTTTCTTT. The encoded protein is CASSLGQANEAFF.

This clonotype was seen at least ten times. This chain joins TRBV20-1 and TRBJ2-7; TRBD2 matches at 9 bases. From germline, CDR1 is DFQATT and CDR2 SNEGSKA (reference sequence). CDR3 size: 14 residues. The V gene end was trimmed by 6 bases and the J gene end by 4 bases; junction bases not matched to a gene: 10. The CDR3 here is CSATAGGEPYEQYF. The CDR3 bases are TGCAGTGCAACCGCGGGGGGGGAACCTTACGAGCAGTACTTC.